Listed here are 4 T cell receptor beta chains from one sample, sequenced in a study of blood T cell repertoires in COVID-19. The repertoire was sequenced with immunoSEQ multiplex PCR; TCRdb's copy has only in-frame clones and lacks some. The sample has 310,000 or so clones, 70% to 90% seen once; the top ten hold 5% to 7%. Sequenced: peripheral blood. Receptor source: a man aged 18 to 29 who had recovered from COVID-19.

The rearrangement joins TRBV19 to TRBJ1-2; TRBD1 aligns across 12 bases. Germline values: CDR1 LNHDA, CDR2 SQIVND (reference sequence). This CDR3 has 18 amino acids. V lost 6 bases, J lost 3 bases, and 14 bases stayed unmatched. The DNA for the CDR3 is TGTGCCAGTAGCACAGGAACATGGGACAGGGGGCGTCACTATGGCTACACCTTC. Its protein is CASSTGTWDRGRHYGYTF.

The chain joins TRBV27 to TRBJ2-7, with 12 bases identical to TRBD2. Germline assignment: CDR1 MNHEY and CDR2 SMNVEV (reference sequence). V trimming: 5 bases; J trimming: 4 bases; junction bases outside the gene matches: 3. CDR3 length: 14 residues. CDR3 residues: CASSRTSGVYEQYF. DNA for the CDR3: TGTGCCAGCAGTAGGACTAGCGGGGTATACGAGCAGTACTTC.

The V call is TRBV7-2, the J call TRBJ1-1, with D tentatively TRBD1 (6 bases). V was trimmed by 1 base and J by 0 bases, leaving 15 bases between them. This CDR3 has 17 residues. CDR1 is SGHTA and CDR2 is FQGNSA in the germline V gene. CDR3 loop: CASSLVAAGAMNTEAFF. The CDR3 DNA reads TGTGCCAGCAGCTTAGTCGCGGCAGGGGCAATGAACACTGAAGCTTTCTTT.

The CDR3 nucleotides are TGCGCCAGCGGCAAAACATCCGGGGTTACCGGGGAGCTGTTTTTT. This sequence encodes CASGKTSGVTGELFF. The rearrangement joins TRBV5-1 to TRBJ2-2; a weak D match, TRBD2 (5 bases). The V and J ends lost 7 bases and 5 bases respectively, with 18 bases between them. There are 15 residues in the CDR3. CDR1 SGHRS and CDR2 YFSETQ come from the germline V gene.